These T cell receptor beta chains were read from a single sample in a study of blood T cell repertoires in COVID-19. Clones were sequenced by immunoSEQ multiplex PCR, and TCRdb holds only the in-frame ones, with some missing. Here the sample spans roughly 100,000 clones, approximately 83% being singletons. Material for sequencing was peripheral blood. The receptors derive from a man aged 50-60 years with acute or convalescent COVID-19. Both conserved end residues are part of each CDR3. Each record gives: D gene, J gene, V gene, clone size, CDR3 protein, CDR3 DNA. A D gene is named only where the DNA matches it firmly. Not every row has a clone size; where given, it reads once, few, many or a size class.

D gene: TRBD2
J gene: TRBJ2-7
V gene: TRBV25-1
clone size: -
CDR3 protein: CASSDPTLAGAPYYEQYF
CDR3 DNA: TGTGCCAGCAGTGATCCCACACTAGCGGGAGCCCCTTACTACGAGCAGTACTTC

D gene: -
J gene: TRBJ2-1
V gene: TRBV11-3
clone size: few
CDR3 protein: CASSLALLGDYNEQFF
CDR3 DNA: TGTGCCAGCAGCTTAGCCCTTTTGGGCGACTACAATGAGCAGTTCTTC

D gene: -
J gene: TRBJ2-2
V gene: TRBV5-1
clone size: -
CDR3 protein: CASSLARENTGELFF
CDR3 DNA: TGCGCCAGCAGCTTGGCCAGGGAGAACACCGGGGAGCTGTTTTTT

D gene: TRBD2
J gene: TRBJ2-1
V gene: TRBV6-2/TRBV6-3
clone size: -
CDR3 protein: CASSLGVAGNNEQFF
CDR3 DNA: TGTGCCAGCAGTTTGGGCGTAGCGGGAAACAATGAGCAGTTCTTC

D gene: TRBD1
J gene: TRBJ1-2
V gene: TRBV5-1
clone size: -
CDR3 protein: CASSGTGGDRGYTF
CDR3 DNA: TGCGCCAGCAGCGGGACAGGGGGCGATAGAGGCTACACCTTC

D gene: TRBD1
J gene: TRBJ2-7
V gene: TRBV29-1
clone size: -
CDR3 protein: CSARDRVYEQYF
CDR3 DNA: TGCAGCGCAAGAGACAGGGTCTACGAGCAGTACTTC

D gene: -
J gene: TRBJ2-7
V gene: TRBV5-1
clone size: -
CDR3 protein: CASSLGGPSYEQYF
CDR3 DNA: TGCGCCAGCAGCTTAGGGGGACCATCCTACGAGCAGTACTTC

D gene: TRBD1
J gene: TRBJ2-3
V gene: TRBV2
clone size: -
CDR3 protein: CASSPDRGGADTQYF
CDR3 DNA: TGTGCCAGCAGTCCCGACAGGGGAGGCGCAGATACGCAGTATTTT

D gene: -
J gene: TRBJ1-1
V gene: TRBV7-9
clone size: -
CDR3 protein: CASSSSRSMNTEAFF
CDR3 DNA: TGTGCCAGCAGCTCCTCCAGGTCCATGAACACTGAAGCTTTCTTT

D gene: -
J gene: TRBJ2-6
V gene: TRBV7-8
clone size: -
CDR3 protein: CASSLASGANVLTF
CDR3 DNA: TGTGCCAGCAGCCTGGCCTCTGGGGCCAACGTCCTGACTTTC

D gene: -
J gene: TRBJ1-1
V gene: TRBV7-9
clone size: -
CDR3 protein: CASSPTGDNTEAFF
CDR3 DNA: TGTGCCAGCAGCCCTACCGGGGATAACACTGAAGCTTTCTTT

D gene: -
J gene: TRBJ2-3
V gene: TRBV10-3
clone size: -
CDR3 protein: CAIKESNRRTDTQYF
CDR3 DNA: TGTGCCATCAAGGAGTCGAACCGTAGAACAGATACGCAGTATTTT

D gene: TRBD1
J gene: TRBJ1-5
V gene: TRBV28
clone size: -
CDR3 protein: CASNRPQGDQPQHF
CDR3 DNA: TGTGCCAGCAATCGTCCACAGGGGGACCAGCCCCAGCATTTT

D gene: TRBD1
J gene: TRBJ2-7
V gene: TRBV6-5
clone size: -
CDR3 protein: CASSRDRGNSYEQYF
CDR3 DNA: TGTGCCAGCAGTCGGGACAGGGGAAACTCCTACGAGCAGTACTTC

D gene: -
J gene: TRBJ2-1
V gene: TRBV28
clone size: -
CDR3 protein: CASRRGEDEQFF
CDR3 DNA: TGTGCCAGCAGGAGAGGGGAGGATGAGCAGTTCTTC

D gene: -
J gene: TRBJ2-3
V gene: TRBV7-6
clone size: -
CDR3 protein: CASSVQNTDTQYF
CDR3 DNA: TGTGCCAGCAGCGTTCAGAACACAGATACGCAGTATTTT

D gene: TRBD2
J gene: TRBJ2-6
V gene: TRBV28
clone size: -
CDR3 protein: CASSVLAGRSGANVLTF
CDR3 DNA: TGTGCCAGCAGCGTACTAGCGGGCCGCTCTGGGGCCAACGTCCTGACTTTC

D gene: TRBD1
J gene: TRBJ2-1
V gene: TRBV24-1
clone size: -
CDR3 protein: CATSSRGPYNEQFF
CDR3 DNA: TGTGCCACCTCTTCCAGGGGGCCCTACAATGAGCAGTTCTTC

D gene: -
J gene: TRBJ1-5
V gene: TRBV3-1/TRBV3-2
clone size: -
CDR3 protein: CASSQAFRGKYGQPQHF
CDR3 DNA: TGTGCCAGCAGCCAGGCCTTCAGGGGTAAATACGGTCAGCCCCAGCATTTT

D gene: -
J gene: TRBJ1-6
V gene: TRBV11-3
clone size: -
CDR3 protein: CASSLDYSPLHF
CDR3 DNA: TGTGCCAGCAGCTTAGACTATTCACCCCTCCACTTT

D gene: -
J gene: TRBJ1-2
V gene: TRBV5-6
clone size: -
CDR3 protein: CASSLGQVSGYTF
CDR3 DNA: TGTGCCAGCAGCTTGGGGCAGGTCTCTGGCTACACCTTC

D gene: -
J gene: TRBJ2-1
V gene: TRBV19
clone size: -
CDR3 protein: CASTSQGRSYNEQFF
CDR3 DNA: TGTGCCAGTACCTCACAGGGTAGGTCCTACAATGAGCAGTTCTTC

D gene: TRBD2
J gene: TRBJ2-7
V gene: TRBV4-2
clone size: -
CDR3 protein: CASSQDPSGSYYEQYF
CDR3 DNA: TGTGCCAGCAGCCAAGACCCTAGCGGGAGTTATTACGAGCAGTACTTC

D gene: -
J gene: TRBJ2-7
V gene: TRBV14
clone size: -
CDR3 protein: CASSLLTGIEQYF
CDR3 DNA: TGTGCCAGCAGCCTCCTAACGGGGATCGAGCAGTACTTC

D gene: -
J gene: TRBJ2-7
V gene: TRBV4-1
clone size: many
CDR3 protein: CASSHTGQLSYEQYF
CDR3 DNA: TGCGCCAGCAGCCACACAGGGCAACTCTCCTACGAGCAGTACTTC

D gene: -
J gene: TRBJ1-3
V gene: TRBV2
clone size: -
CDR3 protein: CASSDQGLSGNTIYF
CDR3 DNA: TGTGCCAGCAGTGATCAGGGACTCTCTGGAAACACCATATATTTT

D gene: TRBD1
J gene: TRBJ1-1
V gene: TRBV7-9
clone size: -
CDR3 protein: CASSWTGEGTEAFF
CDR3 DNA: TGTGCCAGCAGTTGGACAGGGGAAGGAACTGAAGCTTTCTTT

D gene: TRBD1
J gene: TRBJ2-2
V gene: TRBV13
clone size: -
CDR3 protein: CATDPGTAYTGELFF
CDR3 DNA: TGTGCCACCGACCCCGGGACAGCTTACACCGGGGAGCTGTTTTTT

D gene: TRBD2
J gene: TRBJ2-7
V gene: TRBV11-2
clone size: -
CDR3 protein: CASSSWGSGRHGQYF
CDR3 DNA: TGTGCCAGCAGCTCCTGGGGTAGCGGGAGACACGGGCAGTACTTC

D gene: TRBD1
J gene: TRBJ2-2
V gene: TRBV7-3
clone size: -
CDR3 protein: CASSPKGTVLNTGELFF
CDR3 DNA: TGTGCCAGCAGCCCAAAAGGGACAGTACTGAACACCGGGGAGCTGTTTTTT

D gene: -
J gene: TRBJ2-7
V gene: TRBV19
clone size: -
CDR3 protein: CASSIRGDSYEQYF
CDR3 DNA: TGTGCCAGTAGTATTCGAGGAGACTCCTACGAGCAGTACTTC

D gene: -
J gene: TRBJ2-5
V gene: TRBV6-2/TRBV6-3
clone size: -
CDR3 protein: CASTPGGRETQYF
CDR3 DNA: TGTGCCAGCACCCCCGGGGGGCGGGAGACCCAGTACTTC

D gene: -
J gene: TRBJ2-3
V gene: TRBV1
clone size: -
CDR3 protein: CTSSQDRERAGELTLPDTQYF
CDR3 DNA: TGCACCAGCAGCCAAGATCGAGAGAGAGCGGGAGAATTAACGCTGCCAGATACGCAGTATTTT

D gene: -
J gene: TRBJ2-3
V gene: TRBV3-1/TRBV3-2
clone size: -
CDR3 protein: CASSRGGSTDTQYF
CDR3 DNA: TGTGCCAGCAGTCGTGGAGGGAGCACAGATACGCAGTATTTT

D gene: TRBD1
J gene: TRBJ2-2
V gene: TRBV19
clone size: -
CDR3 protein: CASSIVSGGGRELFF
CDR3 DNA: TGTGCCAGTAGTATAGTCTCAGGGGGCGGAAGGGAGCTGTTTTTT

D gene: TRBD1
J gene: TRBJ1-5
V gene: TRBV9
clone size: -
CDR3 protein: CASSVGGDRRQPQHF
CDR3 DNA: TGTGCCAGCAGCGTAGGGGGGGACAGAAGGCAGCCCCAGCATTTT

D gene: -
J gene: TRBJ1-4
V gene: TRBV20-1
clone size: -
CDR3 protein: CSASIGTRKGEKLFF
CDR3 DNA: TGCAGTGCTAGTATTGGGACACGAAAGGGGGAAAAACTGTTTTTT

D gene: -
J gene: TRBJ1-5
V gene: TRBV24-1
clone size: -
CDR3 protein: CATSEYGEPQHF
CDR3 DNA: TGTGCCACCTCAGAGTACGGGGAGCCCCAGCATTTT

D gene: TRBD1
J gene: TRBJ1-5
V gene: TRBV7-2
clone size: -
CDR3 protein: CASSLVHWDRGLANQPQHF
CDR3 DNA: TGTGCCAGCAGCTTAGTCCACTGGGACAGGGGGTTGGCCAATCAGCCCCAGCATTTT

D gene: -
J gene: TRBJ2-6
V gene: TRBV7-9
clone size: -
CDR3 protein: CASSPGGIGANVLTF
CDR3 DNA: TGTGCCAGCAGCCCTGGGGGGATTGGGGCCAACGTCCTGACTTTC